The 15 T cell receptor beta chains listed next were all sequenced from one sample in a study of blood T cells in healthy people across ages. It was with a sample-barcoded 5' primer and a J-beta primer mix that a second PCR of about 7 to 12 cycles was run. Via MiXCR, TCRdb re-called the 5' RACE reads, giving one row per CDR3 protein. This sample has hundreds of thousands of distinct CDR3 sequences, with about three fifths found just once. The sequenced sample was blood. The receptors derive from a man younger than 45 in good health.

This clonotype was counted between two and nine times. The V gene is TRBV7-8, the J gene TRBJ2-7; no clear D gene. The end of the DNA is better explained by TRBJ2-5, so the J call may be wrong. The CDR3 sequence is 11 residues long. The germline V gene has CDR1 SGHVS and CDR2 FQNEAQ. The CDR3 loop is CASSSQQTQYF. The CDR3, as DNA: TGTGCCAGCAGCTCACAGCAGACCCAGTACTTC.

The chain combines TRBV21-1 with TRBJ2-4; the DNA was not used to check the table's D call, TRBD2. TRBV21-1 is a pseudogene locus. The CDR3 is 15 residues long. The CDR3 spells CASSRLAGSENIQYF. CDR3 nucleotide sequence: TGTGCCAGCAGCAGGCTAGCGGGATCAGAAAACATTCAGTACTTC.

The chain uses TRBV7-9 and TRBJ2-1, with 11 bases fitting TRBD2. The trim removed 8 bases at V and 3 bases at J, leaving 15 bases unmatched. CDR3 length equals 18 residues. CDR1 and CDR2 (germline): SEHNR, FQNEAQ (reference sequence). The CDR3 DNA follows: TGTGCCAGCTCCTCCTCTATTAGCGGGAGGGGAAACTACAATGAGCAGTTCTTC. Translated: CASSSSISGRGNYNEQFF.

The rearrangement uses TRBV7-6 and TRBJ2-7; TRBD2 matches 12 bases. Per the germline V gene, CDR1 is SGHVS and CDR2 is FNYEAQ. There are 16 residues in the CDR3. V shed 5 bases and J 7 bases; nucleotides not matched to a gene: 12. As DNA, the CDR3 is TGTGCCAGCAGCGATGGACTAGCGGGACCCTACAATGAGCAGTACTTC. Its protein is CASSDGLAGPYNEQYF.

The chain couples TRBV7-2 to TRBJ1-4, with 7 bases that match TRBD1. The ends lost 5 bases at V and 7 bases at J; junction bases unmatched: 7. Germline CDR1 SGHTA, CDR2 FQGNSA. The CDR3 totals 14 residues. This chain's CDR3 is CASSQGGQGEKLFF. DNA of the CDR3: TGTGCCAGCAGCCAGGGGGGGCAGGGTGAAAAACTGTTTTTT.

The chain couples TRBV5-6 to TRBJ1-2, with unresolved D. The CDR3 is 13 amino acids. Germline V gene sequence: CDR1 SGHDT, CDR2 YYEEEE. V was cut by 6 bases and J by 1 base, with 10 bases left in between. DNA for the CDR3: TGTGCCAGCAACACGGAGGTTAACTATGGCTACACCTTC. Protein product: CASNTEVNYGYTF.

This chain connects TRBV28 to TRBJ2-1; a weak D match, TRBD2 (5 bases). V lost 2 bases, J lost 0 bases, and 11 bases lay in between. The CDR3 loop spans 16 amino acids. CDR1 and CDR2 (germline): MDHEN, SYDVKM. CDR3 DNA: TGTGCCAGCAGTTTACTCTCCGGGATCTCCTACAATGAGCAGTTCTTC. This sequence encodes CASSLLSGISYNEQFF.

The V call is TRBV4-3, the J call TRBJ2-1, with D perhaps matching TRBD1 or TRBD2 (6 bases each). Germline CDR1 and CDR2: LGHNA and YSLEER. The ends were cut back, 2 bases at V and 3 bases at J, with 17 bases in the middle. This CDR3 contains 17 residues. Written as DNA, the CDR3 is TGCGCCAGCAGCCAACAAGGGGGGCTAGCGCTCTACAATGAGCAGTTCTTC. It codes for CASSQQGGLALYNEQFF.

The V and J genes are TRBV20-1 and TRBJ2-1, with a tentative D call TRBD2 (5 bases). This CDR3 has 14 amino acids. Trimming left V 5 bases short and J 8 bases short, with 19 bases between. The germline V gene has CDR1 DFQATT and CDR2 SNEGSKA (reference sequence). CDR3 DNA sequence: TGCAGTGCTTCGAGGGTCGGTGGATTCGATGAGCAGTTCTTC. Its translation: CSASRVGGFDEQFF.

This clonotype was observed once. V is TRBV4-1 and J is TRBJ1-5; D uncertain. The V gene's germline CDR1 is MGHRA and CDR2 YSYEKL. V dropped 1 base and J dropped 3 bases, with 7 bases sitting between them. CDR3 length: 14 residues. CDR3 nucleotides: TGCGCCAGCAGCCAAGGGACCCCCAATCAGCCCCAGCATTTT. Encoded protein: CASSQGTPNQPQHF.

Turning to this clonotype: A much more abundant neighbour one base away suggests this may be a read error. CDR3 amino acids: CASSPGVGQILETQYF. The CDR3 DNA sequence: TGTGCCAGCAGCCCAGGGGTGGGACAGATATTAGAGACCCAGTACTTC. The rearrangement joins TRBV4-2 to TRBJ2-5; TRBD1 matches 7 bases. V shed 4 bases, J shed 4 bases, and the junction held 12 bases outside the gene matches. The length of the CDR3 is 16 residues. Germline V CDR1 and CDR2: LGHNA, YNFKEQ.

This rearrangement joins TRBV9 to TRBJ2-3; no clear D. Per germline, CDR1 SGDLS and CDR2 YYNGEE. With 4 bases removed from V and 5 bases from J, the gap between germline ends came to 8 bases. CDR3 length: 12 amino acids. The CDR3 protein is CASSRSLDTQYF. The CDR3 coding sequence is TGTGCCAGCAGCCGCAGCTTAGATACGCAGTATTTT.

The CDR3 spells CASSLGGSYNEQYF. CDR3 nucleotides: TGTGCCAGCAGTTTAGGGGGCTCCTACAATGAGCAGTACTTC. The chain recombines TRBV28 with TRBJ2-1, with a tentative D call TRBD1 (6 bases). The J call is in doubt because the DNA end fits TRBJ2-7 better. From germline, CDR1 is MDHEN and CDR2 SYDVKM. The CDR3 covers 14 residues.

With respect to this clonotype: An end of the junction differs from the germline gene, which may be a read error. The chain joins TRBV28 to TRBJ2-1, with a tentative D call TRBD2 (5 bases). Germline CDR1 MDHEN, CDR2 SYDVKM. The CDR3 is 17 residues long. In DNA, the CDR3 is TGTGCCGGCAGTGCCCTCGCCGGGGAGAGTTCCTACAATGAGCAGTTCTTC. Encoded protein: CAGSALAGESSYNEQFF. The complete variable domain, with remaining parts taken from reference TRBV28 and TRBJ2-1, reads DVKVTQSSRYLVKRTGEKVFLECVQDMDHENMFWYRQDPGLGLRLIYFSYDVKMKEKGDIPEGYSVSREKKERFSLILESASTNQTSMYLCAGSALAGESSYNEQFFGPGTRLTVL.

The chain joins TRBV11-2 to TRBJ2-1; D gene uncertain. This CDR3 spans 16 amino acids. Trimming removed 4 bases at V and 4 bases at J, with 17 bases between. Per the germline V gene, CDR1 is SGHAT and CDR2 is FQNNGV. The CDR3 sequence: CASSSPKSTRYNEQFF. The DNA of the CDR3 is TGTGCCAGCAGCTCACCAAAATCGACTCGGTACAATGAGCAGTTCTTC.